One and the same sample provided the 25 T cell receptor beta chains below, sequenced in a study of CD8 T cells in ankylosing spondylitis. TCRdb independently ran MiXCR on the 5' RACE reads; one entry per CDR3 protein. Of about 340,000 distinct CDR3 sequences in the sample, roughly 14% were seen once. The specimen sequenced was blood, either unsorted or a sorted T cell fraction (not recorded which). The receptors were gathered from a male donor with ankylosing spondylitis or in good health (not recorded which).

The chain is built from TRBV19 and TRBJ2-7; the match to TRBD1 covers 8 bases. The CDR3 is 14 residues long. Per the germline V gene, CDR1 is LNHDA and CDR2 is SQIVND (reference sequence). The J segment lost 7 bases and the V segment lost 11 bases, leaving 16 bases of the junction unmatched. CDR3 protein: CASSLETGDVEQYF. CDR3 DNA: TGTGCCTCCTCCCTCGAGACAGGGGATGTGGAGCAGTACTTC.

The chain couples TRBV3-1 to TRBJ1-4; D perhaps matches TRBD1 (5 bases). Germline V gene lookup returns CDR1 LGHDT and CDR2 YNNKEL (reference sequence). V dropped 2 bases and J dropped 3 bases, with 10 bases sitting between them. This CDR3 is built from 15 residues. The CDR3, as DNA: TGTGCCAGCAGCCAATCGGGGGGATCTAATGAAAAACTGTTTTTT. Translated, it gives CASSQSGGSNEKLFF.

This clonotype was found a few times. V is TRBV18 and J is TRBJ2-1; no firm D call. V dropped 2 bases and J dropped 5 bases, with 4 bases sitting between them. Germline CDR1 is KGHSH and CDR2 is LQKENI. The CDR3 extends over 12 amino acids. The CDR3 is CASSPTNNEQFF. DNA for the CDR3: TGTGCCAGCTCACCAACCAACAATGAGCAGTTCTTC.

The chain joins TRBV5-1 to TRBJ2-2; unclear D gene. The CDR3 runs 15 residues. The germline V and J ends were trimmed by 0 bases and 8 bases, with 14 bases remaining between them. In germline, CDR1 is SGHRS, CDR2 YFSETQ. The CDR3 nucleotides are TGCGCCAGCAGCTTGGGGACCACGCTCGCGGGGGAGCTGTTTTTT. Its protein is CASSLGTTLAGELFF.

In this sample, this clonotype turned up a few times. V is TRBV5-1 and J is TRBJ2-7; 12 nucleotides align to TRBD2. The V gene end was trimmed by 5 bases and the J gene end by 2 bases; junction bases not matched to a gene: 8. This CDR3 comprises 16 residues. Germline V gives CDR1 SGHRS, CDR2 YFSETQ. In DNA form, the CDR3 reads TGCGCCAGCAGTTCTCTAGCGGGGGGGCCAACCTACGAGCAGTACTTC. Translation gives CASSSLAGGPTYEQYF.

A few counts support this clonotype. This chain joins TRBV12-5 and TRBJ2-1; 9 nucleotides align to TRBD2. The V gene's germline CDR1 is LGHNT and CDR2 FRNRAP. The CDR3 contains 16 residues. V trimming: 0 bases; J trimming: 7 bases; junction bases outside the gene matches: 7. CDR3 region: CASGLVTSGFGNEQFF. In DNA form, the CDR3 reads TGTGCTAGTGGTTTGGTGACTAGCGGCTTTGGAAATGAGCAGTTCTTC.

CDR3 bases: TGTGCCTGGCGACAGGTCTCGAACACCGGGGAGCTGTTTTTT. Residues: CAWRQVSNTGELFF. V and J are TRBV30 and TRBJ2-2, with D maybe TRBD1 (6 bases). CDR3 length: 14 amino acids. V was trimmed by 5 bases and J by 0 bases, leaving 10 bases between them. Germline V gives CDR1 GTSNPN, CDR2 SVGIG (reference sequence). The full variable domain, its missing parts supplied by reference TRBV30 and TRBJ2-2, is SQTIHQWPATLVQPVGSPLSLECTVEGTSNPNLYWYRQAAGRGLQLLFYSVGIGQISSEVPQNLSASRPQDRQFILSSKKLLLSDSGFYLCAWRQVSNTGELFFGEGSRLTVL.

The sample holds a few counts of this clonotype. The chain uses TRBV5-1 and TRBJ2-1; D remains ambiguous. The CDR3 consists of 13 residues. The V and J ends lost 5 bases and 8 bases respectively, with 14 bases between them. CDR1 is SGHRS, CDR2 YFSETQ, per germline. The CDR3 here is CASRAAFGDEQFF. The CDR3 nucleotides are TGCGCCAGCAGGGCTGCCTTTGGAGATGAGCAGTTCTTC. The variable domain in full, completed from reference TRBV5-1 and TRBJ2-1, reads KAGVTQTPRYLIKTRGQQVTLSCSPISGHRSVSWYQQTPGQGLQFLFEYFSETQRNKGNFPGRFSGRQFSNSRSEMNVSTLELGDSALYLCASRAAFGDEQFFGPGTRLTVL.

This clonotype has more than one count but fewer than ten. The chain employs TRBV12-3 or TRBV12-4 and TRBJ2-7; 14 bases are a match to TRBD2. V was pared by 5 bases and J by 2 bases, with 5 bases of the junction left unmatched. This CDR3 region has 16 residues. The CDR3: CASSPGLAGGPYEQYF. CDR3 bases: TGTGCCAGCAGTCCCGGACTAGCGGGAGGCCCCTACGAGCAGTACTTC.

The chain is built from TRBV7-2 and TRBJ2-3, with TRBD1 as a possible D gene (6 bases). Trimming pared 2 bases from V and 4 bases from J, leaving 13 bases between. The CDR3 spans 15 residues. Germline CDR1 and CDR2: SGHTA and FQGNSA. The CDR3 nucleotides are TGTGCCAGCAGCTTACAGGCAGGGGTTGCAGATACGCAGTATTTT. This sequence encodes CASSLQAGVADTQYF.

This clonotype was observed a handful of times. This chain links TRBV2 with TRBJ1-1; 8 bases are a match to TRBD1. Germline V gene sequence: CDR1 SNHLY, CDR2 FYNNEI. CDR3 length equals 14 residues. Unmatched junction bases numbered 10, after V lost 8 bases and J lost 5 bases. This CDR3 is CASLSRTGNTEAFF. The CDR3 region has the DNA TGTGCCAGCCTTTCCCGGACAGGGAATACTGAAGCTTTCTTT.

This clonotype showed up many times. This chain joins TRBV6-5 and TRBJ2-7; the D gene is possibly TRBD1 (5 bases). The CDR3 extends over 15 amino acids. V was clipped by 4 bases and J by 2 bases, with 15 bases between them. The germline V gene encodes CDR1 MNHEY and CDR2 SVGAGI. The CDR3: CASSSKGASTYEQYF. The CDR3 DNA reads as TGTGCCAGCAGTTCAAAAGGGGCTTCAACCTACGAGCAGTACTTC.

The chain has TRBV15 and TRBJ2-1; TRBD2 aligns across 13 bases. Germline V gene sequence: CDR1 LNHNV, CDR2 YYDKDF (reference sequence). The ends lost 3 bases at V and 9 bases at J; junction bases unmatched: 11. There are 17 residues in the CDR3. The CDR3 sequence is CATSRAGTSGIGGEQFF. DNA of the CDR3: TGTGCCACCAGCAGGGCCGGGACTAGCGGGATTGGCGGTGAGCAGTTCTTC.

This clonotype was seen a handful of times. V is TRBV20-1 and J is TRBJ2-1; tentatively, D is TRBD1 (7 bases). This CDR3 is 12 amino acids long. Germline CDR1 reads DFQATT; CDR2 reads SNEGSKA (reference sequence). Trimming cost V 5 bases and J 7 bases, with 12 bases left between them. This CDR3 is CSAPPGGNEQFF. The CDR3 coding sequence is TGCAGTGCTCCCCCAGGGGGGAATGAGCAGTTCTTC.

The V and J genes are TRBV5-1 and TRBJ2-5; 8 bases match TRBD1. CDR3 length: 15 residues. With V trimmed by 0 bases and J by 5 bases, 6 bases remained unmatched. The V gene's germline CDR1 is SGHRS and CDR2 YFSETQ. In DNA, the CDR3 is TGCGCCAGCAGCTTGGTAGGGACAGGTGGGGAGACCCAGTACTTC. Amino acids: CASSLVGTGGETQYF. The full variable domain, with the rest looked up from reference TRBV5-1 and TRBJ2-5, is KAGVTQTPRYLIKTRGQQVTLSCSPISGHRSVSWYQQTPGQGLQFLFEYFSETQRNKGNFPGRFSGRQFSNSRSEMNVSTLELGDSALYLCASSLVGTGGETQYFGPGTRLLVL.

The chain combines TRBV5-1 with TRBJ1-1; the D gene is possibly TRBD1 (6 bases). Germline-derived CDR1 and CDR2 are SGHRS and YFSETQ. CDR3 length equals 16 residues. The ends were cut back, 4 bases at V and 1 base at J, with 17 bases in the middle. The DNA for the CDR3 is TGCGCCAGCAGCCTGACACCGGGACAAACGAACACTGAAGCTTTCTTT. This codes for CASSLTPGQTNTEAFF.

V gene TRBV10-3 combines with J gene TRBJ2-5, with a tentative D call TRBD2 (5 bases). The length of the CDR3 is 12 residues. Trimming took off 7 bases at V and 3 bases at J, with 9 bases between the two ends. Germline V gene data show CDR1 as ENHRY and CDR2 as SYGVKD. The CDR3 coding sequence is TGTGCCATCAAGGAGGCAGAAGAGACCCAGTACTTC. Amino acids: CAIKEAEETQYF.

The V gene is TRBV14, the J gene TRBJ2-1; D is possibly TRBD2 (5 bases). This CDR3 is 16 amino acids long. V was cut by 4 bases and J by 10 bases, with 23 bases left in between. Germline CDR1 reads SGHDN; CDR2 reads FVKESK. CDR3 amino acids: CASSPSSNLWVGEQFF. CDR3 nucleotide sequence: TGTGCCAGCAGCCCCTCTAGCAACCTTTGGGTTGGCGAGCAGTTCTTC.

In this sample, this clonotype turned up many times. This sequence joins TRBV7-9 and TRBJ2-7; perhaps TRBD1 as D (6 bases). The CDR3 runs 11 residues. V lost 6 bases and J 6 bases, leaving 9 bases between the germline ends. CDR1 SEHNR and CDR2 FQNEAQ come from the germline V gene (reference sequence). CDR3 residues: CASRIGGEQYF. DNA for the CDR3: TGTGCCAGCAGGATAGGGGGCGAGCAGTACTTC. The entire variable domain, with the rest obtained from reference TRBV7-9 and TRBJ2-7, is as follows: DTGVSQNPRHKITKRGQNVTFRCDPISEHNRLYWYRQTLGQGPEFLTYFQNEAQLEKSRLLSDRFSAERPKGSFSTLEIQRTEQGDSAMYLCASRIGGEQYFGPGTRLTVT.

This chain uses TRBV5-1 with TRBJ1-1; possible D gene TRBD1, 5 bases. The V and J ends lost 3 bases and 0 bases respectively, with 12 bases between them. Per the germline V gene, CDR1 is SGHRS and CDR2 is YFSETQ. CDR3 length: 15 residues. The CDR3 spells CASSSWGVMNTEAFF. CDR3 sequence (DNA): TGCGCCAGCAGCTCCTGGGGGGTCATGAACACTGAAGCTTTCTTT.

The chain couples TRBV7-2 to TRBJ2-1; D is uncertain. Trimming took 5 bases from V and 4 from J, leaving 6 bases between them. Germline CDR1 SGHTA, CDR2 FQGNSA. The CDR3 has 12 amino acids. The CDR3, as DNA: TGTGCCAGCAGCCGGCTATACAATGAGCAGTTCTTC. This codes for CASSRLYNEQFF.

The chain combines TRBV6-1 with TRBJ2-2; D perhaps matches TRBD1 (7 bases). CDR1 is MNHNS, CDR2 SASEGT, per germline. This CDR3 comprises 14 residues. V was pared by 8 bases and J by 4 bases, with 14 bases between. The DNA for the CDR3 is TGTGCCAGCCGCGGGACAGTACTCACCGGGGAGCTGTTTTTT. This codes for CASRGTVLTGELFF.

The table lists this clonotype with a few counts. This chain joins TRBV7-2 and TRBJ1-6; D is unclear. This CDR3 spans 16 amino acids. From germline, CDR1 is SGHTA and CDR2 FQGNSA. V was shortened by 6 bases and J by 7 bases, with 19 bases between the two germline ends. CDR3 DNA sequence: TGTGCCAGCAGGTCGAGAAGGGATATAGGAAATTCACCCCTCCACTTT. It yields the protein CASRSRRDIGNSPLHF.

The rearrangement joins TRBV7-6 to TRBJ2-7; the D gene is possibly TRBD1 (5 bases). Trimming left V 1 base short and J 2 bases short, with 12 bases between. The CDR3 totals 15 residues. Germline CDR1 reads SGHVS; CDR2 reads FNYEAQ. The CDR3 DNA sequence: TGTGCCAGCAGCTTAGAGGCGGCAGGGACCTACGAGCAGTACTTC. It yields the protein CASSLEAAGTYEQYF.

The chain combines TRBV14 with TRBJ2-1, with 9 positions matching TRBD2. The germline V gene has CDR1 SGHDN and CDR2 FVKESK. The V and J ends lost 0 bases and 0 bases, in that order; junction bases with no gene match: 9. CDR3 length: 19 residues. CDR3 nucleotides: TGTGCCAGCAGCCAAGAATGGCTAGCGGGATTGAGCTCCTACAATGAGCAGTTCTTC. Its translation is CASSQEWLAGLSSYNEQFF.